These 23 T cell receptor beta chains came from one sample sequenced in a study of Graves' ophthalmopathy and Graves' hyperthyroidism. TCR beta CDR3 regions were amplified from RNA transcripts. HTBI primers were employed in first-round RT-PCR, then a second-round multiplex PCR followed. TCRdb reprocessed the multiplex PCR reads via MiXCR and lists one record per CDR3 protein. Of over 45,000 distinct CDR3 sequences in the sample, around 48% were seen once. The sample comprised peripheral blood. The source of these receptors is an adult man with Graves' ophthalmopathy.

The rearrangement uses TRBV10-3 and TRBJ2-1, with 11 bases aligning to TRBD2. After removal of 0 bases from V and 4 bases from J, the junction contained 5 bases not matched to a gene. The CDR3 consists of 17 residues. In germline, CDR1 is ENHRY, CDR2 SYGVKD. The CDR3 protein is CAISESRLAGRYNEQFF. The CDR3 region has the DNA TGTGCCATCAGTGAGTCGCGACTAGCGGGAAGATACAATGAGCAGTTCTTC.

The V and J genes are TRBV20-1 and TRBJ2-3; TRBD2 matches at 14 bases. This CDR3 is 14 amino acids long. Trimming removed 6 bases from V and 6 bases from J; junction bases left unmatched: 5. Germline V gives CDR1 DFQATT, CDR2 SNEGSKA (reference sequence). CDR3 bases: TGCAGTGCGTCGACTAGCGGGAGGGTTGATACGCAGTATTTT. Protein sequence: CSASTSGRVDTQYF.

With respect to this clonotype: It may be a read error: a sequence one base away is much more abundant. This rearrangement joins TRBV6-1 to TRBJ1-2, with D unclear. The V gene's germline CDR1 is MNHNS and CDR2 SASEGT. CDR3 length: 13 amino acids. Trimming took off 1 base at V and 3 bases at J, with 6 bases between the two ends. The CDR3 is CASSEVVDYGYTF. The CDR3 bases are TGTGCCAGCAGTGAAGTCGTAGACTATGGCTACACCTTC.

This clonotype was found once. The germline gene is not matched at one end of the junction; a read error may be the cause. The chain employs TRBV10-1 and TRBJ2-1, with D perhaps given as TRBD1 or TRBD2 (6 bases each). Per germline, CDR1 WNHNN and CDR2 SYGVQD (reference sequence). The CDR3 is 15 amino acids. The CDR3, as DNA: TGCGCCAGCAGTTATGGGGGGCCCGAATACAATGGGCAGTTCTTC. Its translation is CASSYGGPEYNGQFF.

V and J are TRBV9 and TRBJ2-2; tentatively, D is TRBD2 (5 bases). Germline CDR1 reads SGDLS; CDR2 reads YYNGEE. The CDR3 totals 15 residues. The germline V and J ends were trimmed by 0 bases and 4 bases, with 10 bases remaining between them. The CDR3 coding sequence is TGTGCCAGCAGCGTAGCCAGCGGTGCCACCGGGGAGCTGTTTTTT. As protein: CASSVASGATGELFF.

The V gene is TRBV20-1, the J gene TRBJ2-4, with 11 bases identical to TRBD2. The germline V gene has CDR1 DFQATT and CDR2 SNEGSKA (reference sequence). The CDR3 totals 14 residues. V shed 6 bases and J 6 bases; nucleotides not matched to a gene: 7. CDR3 nucleotides: TGCAGTGCGTCGACTAGCGGGACCTCAAACATTCAGTACTTC. This gives the protein CSASTSGTSNIQYF.

The V call is TRBV2, the J call TRBJ1-5, with D perhaps TRBD1 (6 bases). Trimming took 7 bases from V and 6 from J, leaving 16 bases between them. The CDR3 is made up of 14 amino acids. The germline V gene has CDR1 SNHLY and CDR2 FYNNEI. CDR3 protein: CASTPRQVIQPQHF. The CDR3, as DNA: TGTGCCAGCACCCCAAGACAGGTCATTCAGCCCCAGCATTTT.

This clonotype was observed at least ten times. A read error is possible here, since a much larger clone lies one base away. V is TRBV20-1 and J is TRBJ2-1, with 10 bases that match TRBD2. Looked up from germline, CDR1 is DFQATT and CDR2 is SNEGSKA (reference sequence). CDR3 length: 18 amino acids. The CDR3 spells CSARGSRLAGQAYSEQFF. CDR3 sequence (DNA): TGCAGTGCTAGAGGTTCGAGACTAGCGGGCCAAGCTTACAGTGAGCAGTTCTTC.

The sample holds many counts of this clonotype. In DNA, the CDR3 is TGCAGTGCCCGCCCCTTTTGGACTCCCGCCGCCACCCCCGATAACACAGATACGCAGTATTTT. This sequence encodes CSARPFWTPAATPDNTDTQYF. The gene calls are TRBV20-1 and TRBJ2-3; D might be TRBD2 (5 bases). Looked up from germline, CDR1 is DFQATT and CDR2 is SNEGSKA (reference sequence). This CDR3 region has 21 residues. Trimming took 6 bases from V and 2 from J, leaving 36 bases between them.

The chain couples TRBV24-1 to TRBJ2-7; 8 nucleotides match TRBD1. The CDR3 consists of 14 residues. Germline CDR1 reads KGHDR; CDR2 reads SFDVKD. Unmatched junction bases numbered 12, after V lost 9 bases and J lost 6 bases. The CDR3 sequence: CATQGASLGGEQYF. The CDR3 DNA reads as TGTGCCACCCAGGGGGCGAGCCTCGGAGGCGAGCAGTACTTC.

This chain links TRBV29-1 with TRBJ2-7; D gene uncertain. This CDR3 region has 14 residues. CDR1 and CDR2 (germline): SQVTM, ANQGSEA. The CDR3 bases are TGCCAGCAGCGTAGGAGTTCGGTCTCCTACGAGCAGTACTTC. This encodes CQQRRSSVSYEQYF.

This clonotype was seen repeatedly, ten times or more. The chain joins TRBV3-1 to TRBJ2-2; D ambiguous. The CDR3 covers 12 residues. The ends were cut back, 4 bases at V and 4 bases at J, with 4 bases in the middle. Germline-derived CDR1 and CDR2 are LGHDT and YNNKEL (reference sequence). The CDR3 loop is CASSLATGELFF. The CDR3 bases are TGTGCCAGCAGCCTGGCCACCGGGGAGCTGTTTTTT.

This clonotype was picked up many times. This chain uses TRBV6-2 or TRBV6-3 with TRBJ1-5; D ambiguous. The CDR3 totals 15 residues. V was pared by 7 bases and J by 1 base, with 14 bases between. From germline, CDR1 is MNHEY and CDR2 SVGEGT. The CDR3 bases are TGTGCCAGCACCGCGCAGATTCCCAGCAATCAGCCCCAGCATTTT. This sequence encodes CASTAQIPSNQPQHF.

This clonotype came up many times. The gene calls are TRBV2 and TRBJ1-5, with 7 bases identical to TRBD1. The germline CDR1 and CDR2 sequences are SNHLY and FYNNEI. The V gene end was trimmed by 6 bases and the J gene end by 2 bases; junction bases not matched to a gene: 4. The CDR3 consists of 14 residues. The CDR3 coding sequence is TGTGCCAGCAGCACCGGACAGGGCAATCAGCCCCAGCATTTT. Encoded protein: CASSTGQGNQPQHF.

The J gene is TRBJ1-4, the V gene TRBV28; D not certain. This CDR3 is 14 amino acids long. From germline, CDR1 is MDHEN and CDR2 SYDVKM. For the CDR3, the DNA is TGTACCACCCGGCGGCCCCCACCTTCGGAGAAACTGTTTTTT. The encoded protein is CTTRRPPPSEKLFF. Full variable domain (remainder filled in from reference TRBV28 and TRBJ1-4): DVKVTQSSRYLVKRTGEKVFLECVQDMDHENMFWYRQDPGLGLRLIYFSYDVKMKEKGDIPEGYSVSREKKERFSLILESASTNQTSMYLCTTRRPPPSEKLFFGSGTQLSVL.

The genes are TRBV5-5 and TRBJ2-2; 10 bases agree with TRBD2. Trimming took 0 bases from V and 7 from J; bases not matched to a gene: 3. The CDR3 extends over 15 amino acids. Germline V gene sequence: CDR1 SGHKS, CDR2 YYEKEE (reference sequence). CDR3 in DNA: TGTGCCAGCAGCTTGGGACTAGCGGGCCACGGGGAGCTGTTTTTT. It codes for CASSLGLAGHGELFF.

For this clonotype: The junction shows a germline mismatch at one end, possibly a read error. The chain uses TRBV9 and TRBJ2-1; D is unresolved. CDR1 is SGDLS, CDR2 YYNGEE, per germline. CDR3 length equals 12 residues. The CDR3 DNA is TGTGCCAGCAGCTTGGGGTATAATGAGCAGTCCTTC. Protein sequence: CASSLGYNEQSF.

The V gene is TRBV7-2, the J gene TRBJ2-7; 10 bases fit TRBD1. J lost 6 bases, V lost 4 bases, and 6 bases had no gene match. The CDR3 is 14 amino acids. Germline CDR1 SGHTA, CDR2 FQGNSA. The CDR3 DNA sequence: TGTGCCAGCAGCTGGAGACAGGGGGCGATCGAGCAGTACTTC. Translation: CASSWRQGAIEQYF. The entire variable domain, with the rest obtained from reference TRBV7-2 and TRBJ2-7, is as follows: GAGVSQSPSNKVTEKGKDVELRCDPISGHTALYWYRQSLGQGLEFLIYFQGNSAPDKSGLPSDRFSAERTGGSVSTLTIQRTQQEDSAVYLCASSWRQGAIEQYFGPGTRLTVT.

This clonotype was picked up many times. The chain joins TRBV3-1 to TRBJ1-5; D gene uncertain. Trimming pared 0 bases from V and 10 bases from J, leaving 16 bases between. This CDR3 has 15 residues. Germline V gives CDR1 LGHDT, CDR2 YNNKEL (reference sequence). The CDR3 loop reads CASSQDLTANRPQHF. The DNA for the CDR3 is TGTGCCAGCAGCCAAGATCTAACAGCCAATAGACCCCAGCATTTT. The whole variable domain, filled in from reference TRBV3-1 and TRBJ1-5, reads DTAVSQTPKYLVTQMGNDKSIKCEQNLGHDTMYWYKQDSKKFLKIMFSYNNKELIINETVPNRFSPKSPDKAHLNLHINSLELGDSAVYFCASSQDLTANRPQHFGDGTRLSIL.

This clonotype was recorded many times. The rearrangement joins TRBV5-1 to TRBJ1-1; D unresolved. The CDR3 has 14 amino acids. V was trimmed by 0 bases and J by 1 base, leaving 7 bases between them. In germline, CDR1 is SGHRS, CDR2 YFSETQ. In nucleotides, the CDR3 is TGCGCCAGCAGCTTGGGGGCAGGGAACACTGAAGCTTTCTTT. Amino acids: CASSLGAGNTEAFF.

This clonotype turned up a few times. The rearrangement uses TRBV2 and TRBJ1-6; 8 bases are a match to TRBD1. From germline, CDR1 is SNHLY and CDR2 FYNNEI. This CDR3 is built from 12 residues. Trimming at V came to 8 bases and at J to 8 bases, leaving 2 bases not matched to a gene. The CDR3 is CASGQGDSPLHF. As DNA, the CDR3 is TGTGCCAGCGGACAGGGTGATTCACCCCTCCACTTT. The full variable domain, its missing parts supplied by reference TRBV2 and TRBJ1-6, is EPEVTQTPSHQVTQMGQEVILRCVPISNHLYFYWYRQILGQKVEFLVSFYNNEISEKSEIFDDQFSVERPDGSNFTLKIRSTKLEDSAMYFCASGQGDSPLHFGNGTRLTVT.

This clonotype was seen many times. This sequence joins TRBV6-1 and TRBJ2-7, with 7 bases fitting TRBD2. Germline V gene data show CDR1 as MNHNS and CDR2 as SASEGT. Trimming at V came to 1 base and at J to 0 bases, leaving 6 bases not matched to a gene. CDR3 size: 16 residues. The CDR3 bases are TGTGCCAGCAGTGAAGAGCTAGCGGACCACTCCTACGAGCAGTACTTC. Translation: CASSEELADHSYEQYF.

As to this clonotype: The junction differs from germline at one of its ends, possibly a read error. The chain joins TRBV20-1 to TRBJ2-7; weak D call: TRBD2 (7 bases). Per the germline V gene, CDR1 is DFQATT and CDR2 is SNEGSKA (reference sequence). This CDR3 region has 15 residues. The DNA for the CDR3 is TGCAGTGCAAGAGGGGGGGCGCAGGGTTCCTACGAGCAGTACTTC. This sequence encodes CSARGGAQGSYEQYF.